This passage covers 25 T cell receptor beta chains from one sample sequenced in a study of identical twins. TCRdb fed the 5' RACE reads into MiXCR, producing one record per CDR3 protein. The table shows hundreds of thousands of distinct CDR3 sequences, with roughly 8.6% occurring only once. The data were also submitted as part of a second study, on yellow fever vaccine responses in identical twins.

The sequenced material came from memory (CD45RO+) T cells sorted from blood. The receptors here all came from a woman younger than 30 in good health.

There are many counts of this clonotype. The CDR3 DNA follows: TGTGCCAGCAGCCAGAGGAGGGGTACAGATACGCAGTATTTT. This gives the protein CASSQRRGTDTQYF. The V and J genes are TRBV3-1 and TRBJ2-3; D might be TRBD2 (6 bases). CDR3 size: 14 residues. V lost 3 bases and J 3 bases, leaving 10 bases between the germline ends. Germline CDR1 LGHDT, CDR2 YNNKEL (reference sequence).

This clonotype has a handful of counts. CDR3 nucleotide sequence: TGCGCCAGCAGCACGGGACCCCCAAACACCGGGGAGCTGTTTTTT. It encodes CASSTGPPNTGELFF. The chain employs TRBV5-1 and TRBJ2-2; the D gene could be TRBD1 or TRBD2 (5 bases each). CDR1 and CDR2 from the germline V gene are SGHRS and YFSETQ. The CDR3 runs to 15 residues. Trimming removed 4 bases from V and 2 bases from J, with 12 bases in between.

CDR3 nucleotides: TGCAGCGTTAGCATCCCCGGGGATACCCAGTACTTC. Translating it yields CSVSIPGDTQYF. The V and J genes are TRBV29-1 and TRBJ2-5; maybe TRBD2 (5 bases). The CDR3 spans 12 residues. The ends were cut back, 5 bases at V and 8 bases at J, with 15 bases in the middle. Germline CDR1 is SQVTM and CDR2 is ANQGSEA.

The V gene is TRBV9, the J gene TRBJ2-7, with D tentatively TRBD2 (5 bases). The CDR3 spans 15 residues. V was cut by 0 bases and J by 4 bases, with 14 bases left in between. The germline V gene encodes CDR1 SGDLS and CDR2 YYNGEE. The CDR3 loop is CASSVEGTSSYEQYF. The CDR3 coding sequence is TGTGCCAGCAGCGTAGAGGGAACTAGTTCTTACGAGCAGTACTTC.

This clonotype was seen ten or more times. The rearrangement joins TRBV7-8 to TRBJ2-1; 7 nucleotides line up with TRBD2. V gave up 6 bases and J gave up 1 base; unmatched junction bases: 9. The CDR3 spans 16 residues. Germline V gene lookup returns CDR1 SGHVS and CDR2 FQNEAQ. The CDR3 sequence: CASSPGGAGSYNEQFF. The DNA of the CDR3 is TGTGCCAGCAGTCCGGGGGGAGCGGGGTCCTACAATGAGCAGTTCTTC.

This clonotype was counted many times. The chain carries TRBV29-1 and TRBJ2-1; 8 bases map to TRBD2. V shed 7 bases, J shed 4 bases, and the junction held 27 bases outside the gene matches. Germline V gene sequence: CDR1 SQVTM, CDR2 ANQGSEA. The CDR3 length is 20 residues. CDR3 bases: TGCAGCGCCACCCGTACGAGGTCACCTAGCGGGTGGGTAGGTTACAATGAGCAGTTCTTC. Translating it yields CSATRTRSPSGWVGYNEQFF.

This clonotype was counted ten times or more. The DNA for the CDR3 is TGTGCCAGCAGCCCGGAAGGGGGGTCTGGGGCTTTCTTT. It specifies CASSPEGGSGAFF. The chain carries TRBV7-8 and TRBJ1-1, with a weak D call TRBD1 (6 bases). The germline V gene has CDR1 SGHVS and CDR2 FQNEAQ. The germline V and J ends were trimmed by 5 bases and 11 bases, with 18 bases remaining between them. The length of the CDR3 is 13 residues.

V and J are TRBV14 and TRBJ2-1; TRBD2 matches 13 bases. CDR3 length equals 18 residues. The germline CDR1 and CDR2 sequences are SGHDN and FVKESK. The J segment lost 0 bases and the V segment lost 7 bases, leaving 9 bases of the junction unmatched. The CDR3 loop reads CASTGLAGVKSSYNEQFF. As DNA, the CDR3 is TGTGCCAGCACCGGACTAGCGGGAGTCAAGAGCTCCTACAATGAGCAGTTCTTC. The full variable domain, completed using reference TRBV14 and TRBJ2-1, is EAGVTQFPSHSVIEKGQTVTLRCDPISGHDNLYWYRRVMGKEIKFLLHFVKESKQDESGMPNNRFLAERTGGTYSTLKVQPAELEDSGVYFCASTGLAGVKSSYNEQFFGPGTRLTVL.

In its sample, this clonotype was seen many times. The rearrangement uses TRBV16 and TRBJ1-6, with D hard to call. Germline V gene lookup returns CDR1 KGHSY and CDR2 FQNENV. V was clipped by 4 bases and J by 6 bases, with 7 bases between them. The CDR3 has 13 residues. The CDR3 nucleotides are TGTGCCAGCAGCCGGCCAGCTAATTCACCCCTCCACTTT. Protein: CASSRPANSPLHF.

This clonotype was found a few times. The CDR3 protein is CASSQYVGSGSWADTQYF. The CDR3 DNA follows: TGCGCCAGCAGCCAGTACGTCGGTAGCGGGAGTTGGGCAGATACGCAGTATTTT. V and J are TRBV4-1 and TRBJ2-3; the match to TRBD2 covers 9 bases. This CDR3 comprises 18 residues. Germline V gives CDR1 MGHRA, CDR2 YSYEKL. The J segment lost 4 bases and the V segment lost 3 bases, leaving 14 bases of the junction unmatched.

Only a few counts were recorded for this clonotype. This rearrangement joins TRBV19 to TRBJ2-1; D perhaps matches TRBD2 (5 bases). The CDR3 length is 14 residues. The V gene's germline CDR1 is LNHDA and CDR2 SQIVND (reference sequence). Between the trimmed V and J ends, which lost 5 bases and 8 bases, there was a span of 16 bases. The DNA of the CDR3 is TGTGCCAGTAGTTCCCCGGGAACCCATGATGAGCAGTTCTTC. It codes for CASSSPGTHDEQFF.

This clonotype was counted at least ten times. The chain links TRBV4-1 to TRBJ2-3; 14 bases are a match to TRBD2. From germline, CDR1 is MGHRA and CDR2 YSYEKL. V lost 7 bases and J lost 4; bases outside the gene matches: 4. The CDR3 has 15 residues. CDR3 residues: CASMRTSGGPDTQYF. In DNA, the CDR3 is TGCGCCAGCATGAGGACTAGCGGGGGGCCAGATACGCAGTATTTT.

V gene TRBV12-3 or TRBV12-4 combines with J gene TRBJ1-1; D is perhaps TRBD1 (6 bases). V was trimmed by 7 bases and J by 2 bases, leaving 17 bases between them. The CDR3 runs to 15 residues. The CDR3 DNA is TGTGCCAGCACTCCCGGACCGGACAGTAACACTGAAGCTTTCTTT. Translation: CASTPGPDSNTEAFF.

The sample holds many counts of this clonotype. V and J are TRBV7-8 and TRBJ2-1, with a possible D match to TRBD1 (6 bases). The CDR3 runs to 16 residues. Germline loops: CDR1 SGHVS, CDR2 FQNEAQ. Trimming removed 0 bases at V and 3 bases at J, with 12 bases between. CDR3 protein: CASSLAVQGSYNEQFF. The CDR3 region has the DNA TGTGCCAGCAGCTTAGCGGTACAGGGAAGCTACAATGAGCAGTTCTTC. The full variable domain, with the rest looked up from reference TRBV7-8 and TRBJ2-1, is GAGVSQSPRYKVAKRGQDVALRCDPISGHVSLFWYQQALGQGPEFLTYFQNEAQLDKSGLPSDRFFAERPEGSVSTLKIQRTQQEDSAVYLCASSLAVQGSYNEQFFGPGTRLTVL.

This clonotype was recorded many times. CDR3 bases: TGTGCCAGCACAACGACAGGGGTTCGCACCGGGGAGCTGTTTTTT. This translates into CASTTTGVRTGELFF. V usage is TRBV2 and J usage is TRBJ2-2; 8 bases are a match to TRBD1. The germline CDR1 and CDR2 sequences are SNHLY and FYNNEI. This CDR3 spans 15 amino acids. The trim removed 7 bases at V and 4 bases at J, leaving 8 bases unmatched.

This rearrangement joins TRBV9 to TRBJ2-6; 10 nucleotides align to TRBD1. J was trimmed by 0 bases and V by 4 bases; bases with no gene match: 16. Germline V CDR1 and CDR2: SGDLS, YYNGEE. This CDR3 comprises 21 residues. This CDR3 reads CASSSLGQGKPESSGANVLTF. Written as DNA, the CDR3 is TGTGCCAGCAGCAGCCTGGGACAGGGGAAGCCTGAGAGCTCTGGGGCCAACGTCCTGACTTTC.

This chain links TRBV18 with TRBJ2-7, with 9 bases aligning to TRBD2. The CDR3 length is 16 residues. The trim removed 1 base at V and 2 bases at J, leaving 6 bases unmatched. The germline V gene has CDR1 KGHSH and CDR2 LQKENI. The CDR3 here is CASSPRGGASTYEQYV. CDR3 coding DNA: TGTGCCAGCTCACCACGCGGGGGGGCCTCAACCTACGAGCAGTACGTC.

The chain joins TRBV7-8 to TRBJ1-1; D gene uncertain. Germline lookup yields CDR1 SGHVS and CDR2 FQNEAQ. The CDR3 is made up of 16 amino acids. V gave up 1 base and J gave up 7 bases, with 19 bases separating them. CDR3 DNA: TGTGCCAGCAGCTTAGAAGCGGGGATCATTCAACTTGAAGCTTTCTTT. Its translation is CASSLEAGIIQLEAFF. Combining the CDR3 with reference TRBV7-8 and TRBJ1-1 gives the whole variable domain GAGVSQSPRYKVAKRGQDVALRCDPISGHVSLFWYQQALGQGPEFLTYFQNEAQLDKSGLPSDRFFAERPEGSVSTLKIQRTQQEDSAVYLCASSLEAGIIQLEAFFGQGTRLTVV.

This clonotype has just a few counts. The chain uses TRBV3-1 and TRBJ2-1; the match to TRBD2 covers 8 bases. Trimming took 2 bases from V and 4 from J; bases not matched to a gene: 10. CDR1 LGHDT and CDR2 YNNKEL come from the germline V gene (reference sequence). This CDR3 spans 17 amino acids. The chain's CDR3 is CASSQRTSPLGYNEQFF. The CDR3 coding sequence is TGTGCCAGCAGCCAACGGACTAGCCCCCTGGGGTACAATGAGCAGTTCTTC.

This clonotype was recorded many times. This chain uses TRBV5-6 with TRBJ1-1; the match to TRBD1 covers 9 bases. V lost 2 bases and J lost 4; bases outside the gene matches: 0. This CDR3 spans 13 amino acids. The germline V gene encodes CDR1 SGHDT and CDR2 YYEEEE. CDR3 loop: CASSLQGATEAFF. The CDR3 DNA reads TGTGCCAGCAGCTTACAGGGGGCCACTGAAGCTTTCTTT.

The chain uses TRBV6-4 and TRBJ1-1; no firm D call. Per germline, CDR1 MRHNA and CDR2 SNTAGT. The CDR3 loop spans 14 amino acids. The germline V and J ends were trimmed by 4 bases and 5 bases, with 14 bases remaining between them. The CDR3 nucleotides are TGTGCCAGCAGTGCCAAGGAGGGAGCGACTGAAGCTTTCTTT. It is translated as CASSAKEGATEAFF.

The V and J genes are TRBV10-1 and TRBJ2-4; D not resolved. The germline V gene has CDR1 WNHNN and CDR2 SYGVQD (reference sequence). V lost 3 bases, J lost 1 base, and 10 bases lay in between. The CDR3 sequence is 15 residues long. The CDR3 spells CASSEGWGAKNIQYF. The CDR3 coding sequence is TGCGCCAGCAGTGAAGGGTGGGGTGCCAAAAACATTCAGTACTTC.

In its sample, this clonotype was seen a few times. CDR3 coding DNA: TGTGCCACCGCCACAGGGAACACTGAAGCTTTCTTT. This gives the protein CATATGNTEAFF. The chain joins TRBV10-3 to TRBJ1-1; weak D call: TRBD1 (5 bases). Trimming removed 10 bases from V and 1 base from J, with 10 bases in between. The CDR3 loop spans 12 amino acids. Per the germline V gene, CDR1 is ENHRY and CDR2 is SYGVKD.

The chain has TRBV6-5 and TRBJ2-2; D possibly corresponds to TRBD1 (6 bases). Trimming took off 4 bases at V and 6 bases at J, with 18 bases between the two ends. The CDR3 covers 16 residues. Germline V gives CDR1 MNHEY, CDR2 SVGAGI. The CDR3 loop is CASSLDTGLASGELFF. The CDR3 DNA is TGTGCCAGCAGTTTAGACACAGGGTTGGCCTCCGGGGAGCTGTTTTTT.

This clonotype has ten or more counts. The gene calls are TRBV6-5 and TRBJ2-2; 7 bases are shared with TRBD1. CDR3 length: 16 amino acids. The germline gives CDR1 MNHEY, CDR2 SVGAGI. The V gene end was trimmed by 0 bases and the J gene end by 6 bases; junction bases not matched to a gene: 7. In DNA form, the CDR3 reads TGTGCCAGCAGTTACTCGGACAGGACCTACCCCGGGGAGCTGTTTTTT. Encoded protein: CASSYSDRTYPGELFF.